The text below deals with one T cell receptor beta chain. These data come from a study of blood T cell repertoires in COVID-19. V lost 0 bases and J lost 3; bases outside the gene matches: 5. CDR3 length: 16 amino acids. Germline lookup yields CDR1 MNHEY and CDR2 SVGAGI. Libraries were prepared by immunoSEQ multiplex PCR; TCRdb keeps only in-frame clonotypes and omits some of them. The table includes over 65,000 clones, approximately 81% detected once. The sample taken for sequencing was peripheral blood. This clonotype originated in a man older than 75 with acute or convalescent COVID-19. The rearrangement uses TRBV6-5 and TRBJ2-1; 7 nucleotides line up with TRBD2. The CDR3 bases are TGTGCCAGCAGTTACTCAGGGCGGGGGTTCTACAATGAGCAGTTCTTC. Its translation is CASSYSGRGFYNEQFF.